This TCR beta chain stems from a study of T cells after yellow fever vaccination. Study observations and caveats: Detected again after the booster were most primary-vaccination clones, at almost 97% CD4 and 70% to 90% CD8.

The sample holds many counts of this clonotype. Its antigen is not known. Trimming pared 1 base from V and 0 bases from J, leaving 7 bases between. Per the germline V gene, CDR1 is SEHNR and CDR2 is FQNEAQ (reference sequence). The CDR3 totals 14 residues. TCRdb reanalysed the 5' RACE reads using MiXCR and keeps one entry per CDR3 protein. In the table there are more than 350,000 distinct CDR3 sequences, 11% of which are singletons. The source of this sequence is a man aged 18 to 35 who received the YFV17D yellow fever vaccine. The rearrangement joins TRBV7-9 to TRBJ2-7; D perhaps matches TRBD1 (5 bases). The material was PBMCs, obtained on the day of the first yellow fever vaccination. The CDR3 sequence: CASSLDQGSYEQYF. The DNA for the CDR3 is TGTGCCAGCAGCTTAGACCAGGGCTCCTACGAGCAGTACTTC.